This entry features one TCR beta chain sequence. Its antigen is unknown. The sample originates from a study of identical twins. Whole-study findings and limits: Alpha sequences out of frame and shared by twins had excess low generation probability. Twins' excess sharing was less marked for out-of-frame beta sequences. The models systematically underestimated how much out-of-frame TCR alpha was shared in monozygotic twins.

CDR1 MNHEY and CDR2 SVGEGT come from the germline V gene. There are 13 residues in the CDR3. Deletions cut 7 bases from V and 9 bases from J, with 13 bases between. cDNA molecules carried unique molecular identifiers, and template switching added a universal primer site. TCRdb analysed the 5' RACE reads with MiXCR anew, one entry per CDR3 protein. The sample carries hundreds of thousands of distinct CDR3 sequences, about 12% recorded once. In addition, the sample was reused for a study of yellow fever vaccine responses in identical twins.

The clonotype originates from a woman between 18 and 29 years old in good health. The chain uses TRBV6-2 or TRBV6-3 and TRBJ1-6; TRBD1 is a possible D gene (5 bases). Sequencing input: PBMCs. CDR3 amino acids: CASNTGVSSPLHF. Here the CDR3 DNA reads TGTGCCAGCAATACGGGGGTCAGTTCACCCCTCCACTTT.